This TCR beta chain was identified in a study of blood T cells in healthy people across ages. Study-level points and caveats: Both naive CD4+ cell counts and diversity were greater in long-lived donors than in aged donors. No one knew whether donors had CMV, which possibly confounded expanded clonotype changes. When one million T cells were used, diversity estimates were thought to be underestimates.

Through a sample-barcoded 5' primer and a J-beta primer mix, a second PCR was run for roughly 7 to 11 cycles. Each cDNA molecule was tagged by a template-switch adaptor with 12 random nucleotides. A single record per CDR3 protein comes from TCRdb applying MiXCR to the 5' RACE reads. The data contain hundreds of thousands of distinct CDR3 sequences, approximately 31% of them seen just once; the ten biggest clones take up over 15%. The CDR3 is 14 residues long. Per germline, CDR1 SGDLS and CDR2 YYNGEE. V was cut by 4 bases and J by 11 bases, with 21 bases left in between. On this clonotype itself: What it binds is not known. A read error may be the cause here, since a much bigger clone is one base away.

V gene TRBV9 combines with J gene TRBJ2-5; D call uncertain. The source material was blood. This sequence was found in a woman older than 75 in good health. The CDR3 region has the DNA TGTGCCAGCAGCATCCAGGTAGGGAATAATGAGCAGTACTTC. It yields the protein CASSIQVGNNEQYF.